What follows are 16 T cell receptor beta chains derived from one specimen sequenced in a study of tumor and adjacent non-tumor tissue in lung cancer. This sample's RNA came from whole unsorted tissue. The library came from three nested PCR rounds adapted from ARM-PCR protocols. Each CDR3 protein is one row after TCRdb ran MiXCR on the multiplex PCR reads. The sample shows about 110,000 distinct CDR3 sequences, over 75% of them seen only once. Sequenced: lung tumor tissue. These TCRs come from a man aged 70 or older with non-small cell lung cancer.

Of note for this clonotype: One junction end disagrees with the germline gene, perhaps due to a read error. This rearrangement joins TRBV12-3 or TRBV12-4 to TRBJ1-3, with 9 bases lining up with TRBD1. There are 18 residues in the CDR3. Written as DNA, the CDR3 is TGTGCCTGCGGTCGTCCCGGGACAGGGATCGGCTCTGGATACACCATATATTTT. Encoded protein: CACGRPGTGIGSGYTIYF.

Points on this clonotype: Sequence at one end of the junction differs from germline and may be a read error. This chain connects TRBV11-3 to TRBJ2-7; D not certain. Germline V gives CDR1 SGHNT, CDR2 YENEEA. The CDR3 sequence is 15 residues long. The CDR3 nucleotides are TGTGCCAGTAGCTTAGATGAGACCCAGGCTCGCGAGCAGTACTTC. Translated, it gives CASSLDETQAREQYF.

As concerns this clonotype: At one end, the junction sequence differs from germline, possibly due to a read error. CDR3 nucleotide sequence: TGTGCCAGCAGTAGCGGGACAGGGATGAGCACTGGAGCTTTCTTT. Protein sequence: CASSSGTGMSTGAFF. The V and J genes are TRBV12-3 or TRBV12-4 and TRBJ1-1; the match to TRBD1 covers 9 bases. This CDR3 is built from 15 residues.

This clonotype has a count of ten or more. CDR3 sequence (DNA): TGTGCCAGCAGTTACTCCTGGGGAAGCACTGAAGCTTTCTTT. It translates to CASSYSWGSTEAFF. The rearrangement links TRBV6-5 to TRBJ1-1, with D unresolved. There are 14 residues in the CDR3. Trimming removed 0 bases at V and 4 bases at J, with 9 bases between. Germline V gene sequence: CDR1 MNHEY, CDR2 SVGAGI.

The chain links TRBV29-1 to TRBJ2-2; D is undetermined. Germline V gene sequence: CDR1 SQVTM, CDR2 ANQGSEA. The CDR3 has 13 amino acids. The CDR3 sequence: CCGLEWGTGELFF. CDR3 bases: TGCTGCGGCCTCGAGTGGGGCACCGGGGAGCTGTTTTTT.

As for this clonotype: As the CDR3 is not closed by the conserved phenylalanine or tryptophan, this likely results from a read error. It is unclear where the CDR3 begins or ends on the DNA, so no DNA is shown, and the CDR3 is as TCRdb lists it. The chain links TRBV11-2 to TRBJ2-2; no check of the table's D call, TRBD1, against the DNA was made. The CDR3 spans 14 residues, counting both ends. The germline V gene encodes CDR1 SGHAT and CDR2 FQNNGV. This chain's CDR3 is CTSSLDSQPGELFL.

A note on this clonotype: This clone may be a read error of a much larger clone one base away. The rearrangement uses TRBV7-2 and TRBJ2-7; D might be TRBD2 (6 bases). In germline, CDR1 is SGHTA, CDR2 FQGNSA. The CDR3 length is 14 residues. The V and J ends lost 8 bases and 7 bases respectively, with 21 bases between them. Written as DNA, the CDR3 is TGTGCCAGCCGCGACTGGAGGGCCTCGGGGGAGCAGTACTTC. Translating it yields CASRDWRASGEQYF.

The chain has TRBV4-3 and TRBJ2-4, with no clear D. The germline V gene encodes CDR1 LGHNA and CDR2 YSLEER. The CDR3 has 15 amino acids. The CDR3 spells CVNSPKTGYKNIQYF. CDR3 nucleotides: TGCGTCAACAGCCCAAAGACGGGTTACAAAAACATTCAGTACTTC.

This clonotype appeared once. Mismatch with germline at one junction end may stem from a read error. This chain links TRBV11-2 with TRBJ2-2; D might be TRBD1 or TRBD2, each matching 5 bases. The CDR3 is 14 residues long. CDR1 is SGHAT and CDR2 is FQNNGV in the germline V gene. CDR3 sequence (DNA): TGTTCCAGCAGCCTGGACAATCAGTCCGGGGAGTTGTTTTTT. Encoded protein: CSSSLDNQSGELFF. The full variable domain, with the rest looked up from reference TRBV11-2 and TRBJ2-2, is EAGVAQSPRYKIIEKRQSVAFWCNPISGHATLYWYQQILGQGPKLLIQFQNNGVVDDSQLPKDRFSAERLKGVDSTLKIQPAKLEDSAVYLCSSSLDNQSGELFFGEGSRLTVL.

As for this clonotype: No conserved phenylalanine or tryptophan is present at the end of the CDR3, so a read error is the likely explanation. This chain uses TRBV11-3 with TRBJ1-2; perhaps TRBD1 as D (6 bases). The CDR3 runs to 15 residues. Germline V CDR1 and CDR2: SGHNT, YENEEA. The V and J ends lost 2 bases and 5 bases respectively, with 15 bases between them. CDR3 loop: CASSLLGTRLYGYTS. The CDR3 coding sequence is TGTGCCAGCAGCTTATTAGGGACAAGGCTTTATGGCTACACCTCC.

V and J are TRBV29-1 and TRBJ2-5; D is possibly TRBD1 (6 bases). Looked up from germline, CDR1 is SQVTM and CDR2 is ANQGSEA. The length of the CDR3 is 16 residues. The CDR3 nucleotides are TGCAGAGCCGAGCCCTACCTCCAGACAGGTCAAGAGACAAAGTACTTC. It yields the protein CRAEPYLQTGQETKYF.

The V gene is TRBV11-2, the J gene TRBJ2-7; no clear D. There are 13 residues in the CDR3. Germline loops: CDR1 SGHAT, CDR2 FQNNGV. V lost 8 bases, J lost 8 bases, and 19 bases lay in between. CDR3 sequence (DNA): TGTGCCAGCTGCCTATGGACCGAGCGCAAGCAGTACTTC. Residues: CASCLWTERKQYF. Complete variable domain (other parts from reference TRBV11-2 and TRBJ2-7): EAGVAQSPRYKIIEKRQSVAFWCNPISGHATLYWYQQILGQGPKLLIQFQNNGVVDDSQLPKDRFSAERLKGVDSTLKIQPAKLEDSAVYLCASCLWTERKQYFGPGTRLTVT.

In regard to this clonotype: Compared with germline, one end of the junction differs, possibly owing to a read error. The chain has TRBV11-1 and TRBJ2-5; 9 nucleotides agree with TRBD2. The CDR3 extends over 13 amino acids. The V gene's germline CDR1 is SGHAT and CDR2 FQDESV (reference sequence). The CDR3 spells CAKSLARGGSHYF. In DNA form, the CDR3 reads TGTGCCAAGAGCTTAGCGCGGGGGGGATCCCACTACTTC.

A remark on this clonotype: The germline gene is not matched at one end of the junction; a read error may be the cause. The chain recombines TRBV6-5 with TRBJ1-6; D is uncertain. Germline V lookup: CDR1 MNHEY, CDR2 SVGAGI. There are 15 residues in the CDR3. CDR3 bases: TGTGCCGGCAGTTATTTCGACGTTAAAAATTCACCCCTCCACTTT. It encodes CAGSYFDVKNSPLHF.

Remarks on this clonotype: Since no conserved phenylalanine or tryptophan closes the CDR3, a read error is the likely cause. This rearrangement joins TRBV10-1 to TRBJ2-5; 14 positions agree with TRBD2. This CDR3 region has 16 residues. The V gene end was trimmed by 4 bases and the J gene end by 5 bases; junction bases not matched to a gene: 6. Germline loops: CDR1 WNHNN, CDR2 SYGVQD (reference sequence). CDR3 bases: TGCGCCAGCAGTGGTGGGACTAGCGGGGGCGAGGAGACCCAGTACCTC. This encodes CASSGGTSGGEETQYL.

A word on this clonotype: The junction differs from germline at one of its ends, possibly a read error. The gene calls are TRBV6-5 and TRBJ2-6, with 12 bases lining up with TRBD1. In germline, CDR1 is MNHEY, CDR2 SVGAGI. This CDR3 has 17 amino acids. The DNA of the CDR3 is TGTGCGAGCAGTTCCGGGACAGGGGGCTATGGGGCCAACGTCCTGACTTTC. Translation gives CASSSGTGGYGANVLTF.